The 31 T cell receptor beta chains in this list originate from one sample, sequenced in a study of T cells after yellow fever vaccination. TCRdb reprocessed the 5' RACE reads via MiXCR and lists one record per CDR3 protein. The table shows a few hundred thousand distinct CDR3 sequences, with approximately 16% occurring only once. Sequenced here: PBMCs, sampled around 5 days after the first yellow fever vaccination. These receptors came from a man aged 18 to 30 who received the YFV17D yellow fever vaccine.

This clonotype has a count of ten or more. This chain connects TRBV27 to TRBJ2-2, with D tentatively TRBD2 (7 bases). V was pared by 2 bases and J by 4 bases, with 14 bases between. Looked up from germline, CDR1 is MNHEY and CDR2 is SMNVEV (reference sequence). This CDR3 is built from 16 residues. The CDR3 bases are TGTGCCAGCAGTTTAGGGGGGGGCGGGGGCACCGGGGAGCTGTTTTTT. It is translated as CASSLGGGGGTGELFF.

The chain recombines TRBV3-1 with TRBJ2-1; 8 nucleotides line up with TRBD2. Germline V gene sequence: CDR1 LGHDT, CDR2 YNNKEL (reference sequence). This CDR3 has 18 residues. The ends lost 1 base at V and 5 bases at J; junction bases unmatched: 13. CDR3 coding DNA: TGTGCCAGCAGCCAAGGCTCCACTAGCGGTCTTTTTCACAATGAGCAGTTCTTC. It is translated as CASSQGSTSGLFHNEQFF.

The chain carries TRBV7-2 and TRBJ2-3; D is undetermined. The germline V and J ends were trimmed by 3 bases and 6 bases, with 19 bases remaining between them. Per the germline V gene, CDR1 is SGHTA and CDR2 is FQGNSA. CDR3 length equals 16 residues. The CDR3 DNA reads as TGTGCCAGCAGCTTCGCACGTGCCGTCACCAGGGATACGCAGTATTTT. Its translation: CASSFARAVTRDTQYF.

The table lists this clonotype with a few counts. This chain uses TRBV20-1 with TRBJ1-4; TRBD1 matches at 7 bases. CDR3 length equals 13 residues. The germline gives CDR1 DFQATT, CDR2 SNEGSKA (reference sequence). After removal of 2 bases from V and 9 bases from J, the junction contained 6 bases not matched to a gene. The DNA for the CDR3 is TGCAGTGCTAGACAGGGGGAGAGGAAAAAACTGTTTTTT. Its protein product is CSARQGERKKLFF.

This clonotype was counted at least ten times. This chain connects TRBV4-1 to TRBJ1-1; no definite D call. The V gene's germline CDR1 is MGHRA and CDR2 YSYEKL. Trimming removed 1 base from V and 1 base from J, with 10 bases in between. There are 15 residues in the CDR3. The CDR3: CASSQGRRGNTEAFF. In nucleotides, the CDR3 is TGCGCCAGCAGCCAAGGTCGACGAGGGAACACTGAAGCTTTCTTT.

The table lists this clonotype with a few counts. This chain links TRBV7-2 with TRBJ2-7; a weak D match, TRBD2 (6 bases). Trimming cost V 5 bases and J 2 bases, with 10 bases left between them. Germline-derived CDR1 and CDR2 are SGHTA and FQGNSA. This CDR3 comprises 13 residues. This CDR3 reads CASSGTLPYEQYF. The CDR3 nucleotides read TGTGCCAGCAGCGGGACTCTTCCCTACGAGCAGTACTTC.

This clonotype was seen a handful of times. The rearrangement uses TRBV12-3 or TRBV12-4 and TRBJ2-4; D perhaps matches TRBD2 (5 bases). This CDR3 is built from 13 residues. Trimming removed 5 bases from V and 11 bases from J, with 16 bases in between. CDR3 region: CASSLTSAFVQYF. CDR3 in DNA: TGTGCCAGCAGTCTTACTAGTGCGTTTGTTCAGTACTTC.

This clonotype was seen a handful of times. The chain combines TRBV6-1 with TRBJ2-3; TRBD2 agrees at 8 bases. Germline CDR1 and CDR2: MNHNS and SASEGT. The J segment lost 5 bases and the V segment lost 8 bases, leaving 6 bases of the junction unmatched. The CDR3 consists of 13 residues. The CDR3 sequence is CASGRAGGDTQYF. CDR3 bases: TGTGCCAGCGGCAGGGCGGGGGGAGATACGCAGTATTTT.

Only a few counts were recorded for this clonotype. The V gene is TRBV7-6, the J gene TRBJ1-1; unclear D gene. Per the germline V gene, CDR1 is SGHVS and CDR2 is FNYEAQ. CDR3 length: 15 residues. Trimming cost V 1 base and J 8 bases, with 17 bases left between them. The CDR3 loop reads CASSLVLDIGREAFF. CDR3 nucleotide sequence: TGTGCCAGCAGCTTAGTCTTAGATATTGGGAGAGAAGCTTTCTTT.

This clonotype has at least ten counts. The chain joins TRBV15 to TRBJ2-1, with a weak D call TRBD1 (5 bases). Per the germline V gene, CDR1 is LNHNV and CDR2 is YYDKDF (reference sequence). The CDR3 covers 15 residues. Deletions cut 8 bases from V and 0 bases from J, with 14 bases between. The CDR3 sequence is CATSITGSSYNEQFF. CDR3 nucleotide sequence: TGTGCCACCTCGATCACAGGAAGCTCCTACAATGAGCAGTTCTTC.

This clonotype was counted between two and nine times. The rearrangement joins TRBV6-1 to TRBJ2-7; D is uncertain. The germline V gene encodes CDR1 MNHNS and CDR2 SASEGT. Deletions cut 3 bases from V and 2 bases from J, with 14 bases between. The CDR3 runs to 15 residues. CDR3 nucleotide sequence: TGTGCCAGCAGTGATTGGCCGAAGGTCGCCTACGAGCAGTACGTC. It specifies CASSDWPKVAYEQYV.

This clonotype showed up just a few times. The chain joins TRBV27 to TRBJ2-3, with TRBD2 matching over 9 bases. CDR3 length: 17 amino acids. Germline trimming cut 5 bases from V and 2 bases from J; bases unmatched to any gene: 11. Germline CDR1 MNHEY, CDR2 SMNVEV (reference sequence). CDR3 sequence: CASSPQERGDITDTQYF. CDR3 sequence (DNA): TGTGCCAGCAGTCCGCAAGAGCGGGGGGATATCACAGATACGCAGTATTTT.

V is TRBV18 and J is TRBJ1-6; 7 positions match TRBD1. J lost 3 bases, V lost 4 bases, and 12 bases had no gene match. Germline CDR1 is KGHSH and CDR2 is LQKENI. The CDR3 covers 18 residues. CDR3 nucleotide sequence: TGTGCCAGCTCACTATGGGACAGACTCAACTACTATAATTCACCCCTCCACTTT. Residues: CASSLWDRLNYYNSPLHF. Looking up the rest from reference TRBV18 and TRBJ1-6 gives the full variable domain: NAGVMQNPRHLVRRRGQEARLRCSPMKGHSHVYWYRQLPEEGLKFMVYLQKENIIDESGMPKERFSAEFPKEGPSILRIQQVVRGDSAAYFCASSLWDRLNYYNSPLHFGNGTRLTVT.

CDR3 nucleotide sequence: TGTGCCAGCAGTTACCGGGCAGAAGCGAACACCGGGGAGCTGTTTTTT. It specifies CASSYRAEANTGELFF. This chain links TRBV6-5 with TRBJ2-2, with D unclear. Germline lookup yields CDR1 MNHEY and CDR2 SVGAGI. V was cut by 2 bases and J by 0 bases, with 10 bases left in between. The CDR3 covers 16 residues.

The V call is TRBV12-3 or TRBV12-4, the J call TRBJ2-7, with 8 bases matching TRBD1. This CDR3 has 14 amino acids. Unmatched junction bases numbered 7, after V lost 4 bases and J lost 5 bases. This chain's CDR3 is CASSYTTGVHEQYF. The CDR3 bases are TGTGCCAGCAGTTATACGACAGGGGTCCACGAGCAGTACTTC.

CDR3 DNA: TGTGCCAGTTCGAGCTATGGGGCCAACGTCCTGACTTTC. Translating it yields CASSSYGANVLTF. The rearrangement joins TRBV2 to TRBJ2-6; D is undetermined. Germline lookup yields CDR1 SNHLY and CDR2 FYNNEI. Trimming stripped 9 bases from V and 3 bases from J, with 9 bases between. The CDR3 spans 13 residues.

This clonotype was found a few times. The genes are TRBV24-1 and TRBJ2-1; D is unresolved. In germline, CDR1 is KGHDR, CDR2 SFDVKD. The CDR3 runs to 13 residues. Trimming stripped 3 bases from V and 10 bases from J, with 12 bases between. The CDR3 loop is CATSDPNLEEQFF. The CDR3 DNA reads as TGTGCCACCAGTGATCCGAACCTTGAGGAGCAGTTCTTC.

This clonotype was counted between two and nine times. The genes are TRBV6-1 and TRBJ2-5, with a tentative D call TRBD2 (5 bases). Trimming cost V 8 bases and J 4 bases, with 20 bases left between them. The CDR3 covers 15 residues. Germline assignment: CDR1 MNHNS and CDR2 SASEGT. Here the CDR3 DNA reads TGTGCCAGCGCCGCGAAATTCCTGGAGGTAGAGACCCAGTACTTC. Amino acid sequence: CASAAKFLEVETQYF.

V and J are TRBV3-1 and TRBJ2-7; TRBD1 is a possible D gene (6 bases). V lost 1 base and J lost 7, with 20 bases in between. CDR1 and CDR2 from the germline V gene are LGHDT and YNNKEL (reference sequence). This CDR3 contains 16 residues. The CDR3: CASSQALRQALREQYF. CDR3 nucleotide sequence: TGTGCCAGCAGCCAAGCGCTTCGACAGGCCCTCCGGGAGCAGTACTTC.

The rearrangement links TRBV19 to TRBJ2-7; 7 nucleotides line up with TRBD1. CDR3 length: 13 amino acids. CDR1 is LNHDA and CDR2 is SQIVND in the germline V gene (reference sequence). Trimming took 0 bases from V and 7 from J; bases not matched to a gene: 3. The CDR3 coding sequence is TGTGCCAGTAGTATAGAAGGGGGCAAGGAGCAGTACTTC. Protein sequence: CASSIEGGKEQYF. Using reference TRBV19 and TRBJ2-7 for the parts outside the CDR3, the full variable domain is DGGITQSPKYLFRKEGQNVTLSCEQNLNHDAMYWYRQDPGQGLRLIYYSQIVNDFQKGDIAEGYSVSREKKESFPLTVTSAQKNPTAFYLCASSIEGGKEQYFGPGTRLTVT.

This clonotype was counted between two and nine times. The chain links TRBV4-1 to TRBJ2-1; 10 bases are a match to TRBD2. From germline, CDR1 is MGHRA and CDR2 YSYEKL. This CDR3 is built from 15 residues. V dropped 3 bases and J dropped 8; count of bases not matched to a gene: 7. The CDR3 nucleotides are TGCGCCAGCAGCCAGGAGAGCGGGGGGGCCTATGAGCAGTTCTTC. This sequence encodes CASSQESGGAYEQFF.

This clonotype was seen only a few times. The chain couples TRBV12-3 or TRBV12-4 to TRBJ2-7; 13 positions match TRBD2. Unmatched junction bases numbered 9, after V lost 7 bases and J lost 3 bases. The CDR3 consists of 16 residues. In DNA form, the CDR3 reads TGTGCCAGCACCACAGGACTAGCGGGGGTAGGCTACGAGCAGTACTTC. Its translation is CASTTGLAGVGYEQYF.

This clonotype was detected only a few times. V is TRBV6-2 or TRBV6-3 and J is TRBJ2-1; no reliable D call. This CDR3 is 13 amino acids long. Germline CDR1 MNHEY, CDR2 SVGEGT. DNA of the CDR3: TGTGCTTCGAAGGTCGATTTTCGCAATGAGCAGTTCTTC. Amino acid sequence: CASKVDFRNEQFF.

The CDR3: CASSPLDSTDTQYF. The CDR3 nucleotides are TGTGCCAGTAGTCCCCTAGACTCCACAGATACGCAGTATTTT. The J gene is TRBJ2-3, the V gene TRBV19; D uncertain. Germline V CDR1 and CDR2: LNHDA, SQIVND (reference sequence). CDR3 length equals 14 residues. Trimming removed 5 bases from V and 2 bases from J, with 11 bases in between.

This chain links TRBV5-1 with TRBJ2-4; D is ambiguous. The CDR3 length is 13 residues. V lost 2 bases and J lost 1, with 4 bases in between. Germline V gives CDR1 SGHRS, CDR2 YFSETQ. CDR3 nucleotides: TGCGCCAGCAGCTTCTCGGCCAAAAACATTCAGTACTTC. Amino acids: CASSFSAKNIQYF.

The V and J genes are TRBV20-1 and TRBJ2-1; no clear D. The CDR3 is made up of 13 amino acids. CDR1 DFQATT and CDR2 SNEGSKA come from the germline V gene (reference sequence). V lost 1 base to trimming and J lost 3 bases, with 7 bases between them. CDR3 nucleotides: TGCAGTGCTAGAGTTCCCAGCTACAATGAGCAGTTCTTC. Translation gives CSARVPSYNEQFF.

The rearrangement joins TRBV6-1 to TRBJ1-4; 7 positions match TRBD1. The CDR3 length is 13 residues. J gave up 5 bases and V 4 bases, and 1 base lay outside the gene matches. Germline V CDR1 and CDR2: MNHNS, SASEGT. The CDR3 nucleotides read TGTGCCAGCAGTGGGGGACAGAATGAAAAACTGTTTTTT. Amino acids: CASSGGQNEKLFF.

This clonotype was found a few times. The genes are TRBV5-4 and TRBJ2-1; D might be TRBD2 (5 bases). Germline CDR1 SGHNT, CDR2 YYREEE (reference sequence). Trimming pared 4 bases from V and 5 bases from J, leaving 19 bases between. The CDR3 runs to 16 residues. DNA for the CDR3: TGTGCCAGCAGCCGGAGGCGGCTAGTGGTAGACAATGAGCAGTTCTTC. It specifies CASSRRRLVVDNEQFF.

This clonotype was picked up a small number of times. The chain couples TRBV30 to TRBJ2-1; 8 bases agree with TRBD2. The CDR3 contains 14 residues. J lost 3 bases, V lost 4 bases, and 5 bases had no gene match. Looked up from germline, CDR1 is GTSNPN and CDR2 is SVGIG (reference sequence). This CDR3 reads CAWTRGGRYNEQFF. CDR3 nucleotides: TGTGCCTGGACTCGGGGGGGTCGCTACAATGAGCAGTTCTTC. Using reference TRBV30 and TRBJ2-1 for the parts outside the CDR3, the full variable domain is SQTIHQWPATLVQPVGSPLSLECTVEGTSNPNLYWYRQAAGRGLQLLFYSVGIGQISSEVPQNLSASRPQDRQFILSSKKLLLSDSGFYLCAWTRGGRYNEQFFGPGTRLTVL.

The V gene is TRBV6-1, the J gene TRBJ1-5; D gene ambiguous. This CDR3 has 14 amino acids. Trimming pared 4 bases from V and 4 bases from J, leaving 11 bases between. The germline CDR1 and CDR2 sequences are MNHNS and SASEGT. This CDR3 is CASSAGLLNQPQHF. As DNA, the CDR3 is TGTGCCAGCAGTGCTGGACTGCTAAATCAGCCCCAGCATTTT.

On this clonotype: A single base separates this from a much larger clone, so it may be a read error. The chain links TRBV5-6 to TRBJ1-1; D is undetermined. From germline, CDR1 is SGHDT and CDR2 YYEEEE. The CDR3 runs to 13 residues. In DNA, the CDR3 is TGTGCCATCAGCTTGTTATCGAACACTGAAGCTTTCTTT. Its protein product is CAISLLSNTEAFF. Looking up the rest from reference TRBV5-6 and TRBJ1-1 gives the full variable domain: DAGVTQSPTHLIKTRGQQVTLRCSPKSGHDTVSWYQQALGQGPQFIFQYYEEEERQRGNFPDRFSGHQFPNYSSELNVNALLLGDSALYLCAISLLSNTEAFFGQGTRLTVV.